The sequence of this TCR beta chain was determined in a study of T-cell reconstitution after alpha-beta-depleted transplantation in children (TCRdb year 2016). The study in broad terms: The study quantitatively tracked T-cell immune reconstitution after TCRalphabeta/CD19-depleted allogeneic hematopoietic cell transplantation in children using TCR repertoire profiling. Study-wide findings and limitations: In some patients, the high TCRbeta diversity seen at day 60 was put down to recipient T cells and intrathymic progenitors that had survived conditioning. Apparently early alphabetaT-cell count recovery about two months after transplant reportedly relied on only several hundred rapidly expanded clones derived from non-depleted graft cells. Over subsequent months, a decline in hyperexpanded clone frequencies was noted, and after one year, T-cell counts and TCRbeta diversity were mostly ascribed to newly produced T cells.

Library preparation used PCR. TCRdb lists the instrument as Illumina HiSeq 2500. To normalize quantification of the TCRbeta repertoire, the TCR libraries were built with molecular barcoding that relied on unique molecular identifiers. TCRdb reran the public reads through fastp at Q25 and MiXCR, keeping productive beta chains. Duplicate CDR3 protein sequences are folded into a single record with the most common DNA and genes. The sample table holds some 460,000 distinct CDR3 sequences, of which about a sixth were seen once. The ten largest account for under 30% of the sample. This clonotype was picked up a small number of times. No antigen is known for it. Base qualities are not at hand, and no much larger clone is one base apart. In the paper's terms, the treatment or condition label means: allogeneic hematopoietic cell transplantation with graft depleted of TCRalphabeta T cells and CD19 B cells. TCRalphabeta/CD19-depleted allogeneic hematopoietic cell grafts were given to the transplant recipients, all of whom were children.

The CDR3 runs 15 residues from the cysteine to the phenylalanine. The only DNA kept is the CDR3, 45 bases in frame from the first base. From the germline V gene (reference sequence), CDR1 is SEHNR and CDR2 is FQNEAQ. The junction shows trimming of 5 bases on V and 3 bases on J, plus 16 bases between the germline ends. Specimen: PBMCs, mostly from graft donor cells, collected 360 days after TCRalphabeta/CD19-depleted stem cell transplant. This clonotype was sampled from a boy under two years old who had a stem cell transplant for Wiskott-Aldrich syndrome, so the T cells may come from the graft donor. The V gene is TRBV7-9 and the J gene is TRBJ1-1; a weak D assignment points to TRBD1 (6 bases agree). DNA sequence: TGTGCCAGCAGCCATTTACAGGGTATGGACACTGAAGCTTTCTTT. It is translated as CASSHLQGMDTEAFF.